This T cell receptor (beta chain) is drawn from a study of T-cell memory formation after mild COVID-19. On the study more broadly: In these data, TCR clusters were largely donor specific.

A few counts support this clonotype. The antigen remains undetermined. Germline V lookup: CDR1 SGDLS, CDR2 YYNGEE. V shed 8 bases and J 5 bases; nucleotides not matched to a gene: 8. The CDR3 runs 14 residues. Findings and limits, study-wide: Among clones contracting day 15 to 85, CD4/CD8 was balanced, whereas later expanders leaned CD4+. Within pre-infection memory, some responding clones were found, suggesting cross-reactive memory joined.

TCRdb independently ran MiXCR on the 5' RACE reads; one entry per CDR3 protein. The sample shows roughly 450,000 distinct CDR3 sequences, around a sixth of them seen only once. Sequencing input: PBMCs or a T cell subset sorted from them (not recorded which). The chain has TRBV9 and TRBJ2-1, with TRBD2 identical over 9 bases. This TCR was recovered from an adult woman who had mild COVID-19 (a few samples of this study predate the infection). Cell type and time point are not known. The CDR3 spells CASSTSGVDNEQFF. DNA of the CDR3: TGTGCCAGTTCGACTAGCGGCGTCGACAATGAGCAGTTCTTC.